This TCR beta chain was sequenced during a study of Ad26.COV2.S vaccination and SARS-CoV-2 variants. This CDR3 comprises 14 residues. CDR1 MNHEY and CDR2 SVGAGI come from the germline V gene. Between the trimmed V and J ends, which lost 5 bases and 6 bases, there was a span of 14 bases. This clone was seen only once. What it binds is unknown. The repertoire was sequenced with immunoSEQ multiplex PCR; TCRdb's copy has only in-frame clones and lacks some. The top ten hold 3% to 4% of the sample, which has some 350,000 clones, about 91% seen once. Overall study results and limits: There was reportedly substantial breadth in spike-specific CD8+ and CD4+ T cell responses after vaccination.

Sequencing used peripheral blood, obtained after recovery from COVID-19. The origin of this receptor is a human donor who had recovered from COVID-19. The chain carries TRBV6-5 and TRBJ2-1, with D perhaps assigned TRBD1 or TRBD2 (5 bases each). As DNA, the CDR3 is TGTGCCAGCAGTCAAACATATGGGGGCAATGAGCAGTTCTTC. Its translation is CASSQTYGGNEQFF.